These 14 T cell receptor beta chains came from one sample sequenced in a study of blood T cell repertoires in COVID-19 (dated by TCRdb to about 2020). Libraries were constructed by the immunoSEQ multiplex PCR assay. TCRdb stores this immuneACCESS table with in-frame sequences only. Part of the clones is absent; in the studies checked, under half of the shortfall reflects unresolved V genes, and no reason is known for the rest. In this sample the table shows more than 200,000 clones, 80% to 90% of which occur a single time. In total, the top ten clones hold less than 2% of the sample. The sequenced sample consisted of PBMCs or T cells enriched from blood (not recorded which). The receptors stem from a man between 40 and 49 years old who had recovered from COVID-19.

In its sample, this clone was seen once. This chain links TRBV6-5 with TRBJ1-4; D remains unclear. The CDR3 covers 13 residues. Germline values: CDR1 MNHEY, CDR2 SVGAGI. Deletions cut 5 bases from V and 1 base from J, with 5 bases between. CDR3 bases: TGTGCCAGCAGTCCAGTAACTAATGAAAAACTGTTTTTT. Translating it yields CASSPVTNEKLFF.

The V and J genes are TRBV18 and TRBJ1-5; 8 bases are shared with TRBD1. This CDR3 is 16 amino acids long. The trim removed 2 bases at V and 1 base at J, leaving 4 bases unmatched. In germline, CDR1 is KGHSH, CDR2 LQKENI. CDR3 loop: CASSPNRGVSNQPQHF. The CDR3 region has the DNA TGTGCCAGCTCACCAAACAGGGGGGTAAGCAATCAGCCCCAGCATTTT.

This chain links TRBV2 with TRBJ1-1, with a weak D call TRBD1 (6 bases). V shed 8 bases and J shed 8 bases, with 18 bases lying between them. Germline CDR1 is SNHLY and CDR2 is FYNNEI. This CDR3 has 13 amino acids. The CDR3 sequence is CASFLSSQGEAFF. The CDR3 DNA follows: TGTGCCAGCTTCCTCTCCTCTCAGGGGGAAGCTTTCTTT.

This chain links TRBV4-1 with TRBJ2-3; 11 bases are shared with TRBD2. With 5 bases clipped from V and 4 bases from J, the junction kept 11 bases outside the gene matches. There are 17 residues in the CDR3. The germline gives CDR1 MGHRA, CDR2 YSYEKL. Here the CDR3 DNA reads TGCGCCAGCAGCTTATCGATAGCGGGAGGGCTCCCAGATACGCAGTATTTT. Translated: CASSLSIAGGLPDTQYF.

The chain couples TRBV4-1 to TRBJ2-7, with 7 bases fitting TRBD1. Germline CDR1 reads MGHRA; CDR2 reads YSYEKL. The CDR3 loop spans 13 amino acids. The J segment lost 3 bases and the V segment lost 4 bases, leaving 3 bases of the junction unmatched. CDR3 sequence: CASSRTGDYEQYF. DNA of the CDR3: TGCGCCAGCAGCCGCACAGGGGACTACGAGCAGTACTTC.

This clone was detected ten times or more. The rearrangement joins TRBV11-2 to TRBJ2-5, with D possibly being TRBD2 (5 bases). CDR3 size: 14 residues. Trimming cost V 6 bases and J 4 bases, with 15 bases left between them. The V gene's germline CDR1 is SGHAT and CDR2 FQNNGV. CDR3 sequence (DNA): TGTGCCAGCAGGCGAGCTCTAGAGGGAGAGACCCAGTACTTC. Protein product: CASRRALEGETQYF.

The chain has TRBV10-3 and TRBJ1-6; tentative D call: TRBD1 (6 bases). There are 15 residues in the CDR3. Looked up from germline, CDR1 is ENHRY and CDR2 is SYGVKD. V was cut by 2 bases and J by 14 bases, with 19 bases left in between. The DNA of the CDR3 is TGTGCCATCAGTGAGGGGATAGCCCAGGGGTGGTCCCTCCACTTT. This codes for CAISEGIAQGWSLHF.

The count of this clone is one. The CDR3 DNA is TGTGCCAGCAGTGACCGTCCGCGTCTGAATCAGCCCCAGCATTTT. Translated: CASSDRPRLNQPQHF. The rearrangement uses TRBV6-4 and TRBJ1-5; D not certain. CDR3 length: 15 residues. Germline V CDR1 and CDR2: MRHNA, SNTAGT. V gave up 2 bases and J gave up 4 bases, with 12 bases separating them.

The chain is built from TRBV5-1 and TRBJ2-1, with 9 bases aligning to TRBD2. Germline V gene sequence: CDR1 SGHRS, CDR2 YFSETQ. The CDR3 is 15 residues long. The junction had 5 bases not matched to a gene; V was cut back by 4 bases and J by 3 bases. The CDR3 here is CASSIGTSSYNEQFF. CDR3 DNA: TGCGCCAGCAGCATCGGGACTAGCAGCTACAATGAGCAGTTCTTC.

The chain is built from TRBV3-1 (or the pseudogene TRBV3-2) and TRBJ2-4; D might be TRBD2 (5 bases). V lost 6 bases, J lost 0 bases, and 21 bases lay in between. Per the germline V gene, CDR1 is LGHDT and CDR2 is YNNKEL (reference sequence). This CDR3 region has 18 residues. The CDR3 bases are TGTGCCAGCAGTTTCAGAGGGCTAGAAGTACTAGCCAAAAACATTCAGTACTTC. It specifies CASSFRGLEVLAKNIQYF.

CDR3 in amino acids: CASSPYNQGPMGAFF. CDR3 sequence (DNA): TGTGCCAGCAGCCCCTACAACCAGGGGCCTATGGGGGCTTTCTTT. J is TRBJ1-1 and V is TRBV7-2, with a possible D match to TRBD1 (6 bases). The CDR3 loop spans 15 amino acids. The V and J ends lost 5 bases and 11 bases respectively, with 24 bases between them. Germline assignment: CDR1 SGHTA and CDR2 FQGNSA.

This chain uses TRBV5-1 with TRBJ1-2; the D gene is possibly TRBD1 (5 bases). This CDR3 is built from 14 residues. Trimming pared 3 bases from V and 4 bases from J, leaving 13 bases between. From germline, CDR1 is SGHRS and CDR2 YFSETQ. CDR3 in amino acids: CASSSQGEGYGYTF. In DNA, the CDR3 is TGCGCCAGCAGCTCACAAGGGGAGGGCTATGGCTACACCTTC.

The rearrangement links TRBV2 to TRBJ2-3, with a possible D match to TRBD2 (6 bases). The CDR3 length is 11 residues. Deletions cut 10 bases from V and 7 bases from J, with 12 bases between. Germline CDR1 is SNHLY and CDR2 is FYNNEI. This CDR3 is CATLGRYTQYF. The CDR3 nucleotides are TGTGCCACCCTAGGGAGGTATACGCAGTATTTT.

The genes are TRBV15 and TRBJ2-1, with a tentative D call TRBD2 (6 bases). The CDR3 sequence is 18 residues long. CDR1 is LNHNV and CDR2 is YYDKDF in the germline V gene (reference sequence). V lost 0 bases and J lost 0, with 15 bases in between. DNA for the CDR3: TGTGCCACCAGCAGAGATGGGGAGCGGGTTAGCTCCTACAATGAGCAGTTCTTC. The encoded protein is CATSRDGERVSSYNEQFF.